This T cell receptor (beta chain) came from a study of blood T cell repertoires in COVID-19 (dated by TCRdb to 2020 to 2022). Regarding the research as a whole: Samples from collaborators originated in the United States, Italy and Spain and spanned both the acute and convalescent phases of COVID-19. The prospective study material was composed of cDNA or gDNA derived from T cells, B-cell-depleted T cells, or PBMCs. Subjects who had been exposed to COVID-19, were actively infected with it, or had recovered from it provided the deeply sampled blood TCRbeta repertoires that made up the dataset. A freely available public database, intended as a resource for researchers studying the immune response to SARS-CoV-2, is where the repertoires were released. The samples were drawn from the first 160 participants of the ongoing ImmuneRACE study and from 1,254 subjects provided by 6 global collaborators. A de-identified subject ID, COVID-19 status, age in years and sex were almost always included in the sample metadata. HLA class I and class II types, where available, came from metadata supplied by the sample provider rather than from assay-based typing.

Regarding this clone: This receptor's antigen is unknown. No base quality information exists; no much larger clone differs at one position.

There are 16 amino acids in the CDR3, from cysteine to phenylalanine inclusive. Only the CDR3 DNA is retained, 48 bases long and in frame from the first base. CDR1 and CDR2, looked up from the germline V gene, are KGHDR and SFDVKD. V ends up 3 bases short and J 2 bases short, with an unmatched junction base count of 6. The paper's findings and limits, for the study overall: The amount of clinical and demographic metadata varied by source and participant and was provided uncurated.

Each collaborating institution followed its own protocols to collect whole blood in K2EDTA tubes. For TCRbeta analysis, collaborator samples were shipped as frozen whole blood, as isolated PBMCs, or as DNA extracted from either sample type. TCRbeta CDR3 regions were amplified from genomic DNA by means of the immunoSEQ Assay, a bias-controlled multiplex PCR. Regarding the original processing steps: The number of nucleated cells in each sample was estimated from the amplification of reference gene primers within the assay. To quantify the absolute abundance of each unique TCRbeta CDR3 rearrangement, sequence reads were collapsed and filtered. For each sample, productive Simpson clonality was calculated as the square root of Simpson's diversity index over productive rearrangements. Here the immuneACCESS table is served through TCRdb, limited to in-frame sequences with V and J called. Missing clones are a known gap in these copies; in checked studies unresolved V genes cover under half, and the rest lacks a known reason. V and J calls and clone size are given by that table; D and trimming were obtained from the DNA. This sample lists 200,000 to 250,000 clones; roughly 80% were detected once. The ten largest make up about 4% of the sample.

The rearranged chain carries TRBV24-1 and TRBJ2-3, with 8 bases matching TRBD2. Sequenced material: peripheral blood. This receptor was taken from a woman in her thirties or forties with active or convalescent COVID-19. The CDR3 is CATSDAGGENTDTQYF. The sequenced DNA is TGTGCCACCAGTGATGCCGGGGGGGAAAACACAGATACGCAGTATTTT.